These 8 T cell receptor beta chains were all obtained from the same sample, sequenced in a study of cytomegalovirus exposure and HLA in healthy donors. Researchers ran the PCR with 60 Vbeta and 13 Jbeta primers. Sequencing used immunoSEQ multiplex PCR; TCRdb keeps in-frame clones, though not all of them. The sample has around 180,000 clones; roughly four fifths are singletons. The sequenced sample was PBMCs. The receptors were gathered from a man in his late teens or twenties in good health and CMV-seronegative.

The gene calls are TRBV19 and TRBJ2-7, with D possibly TRBD2 on 6 matching bases. This CDR3 region has 15 residues. The germline V gene has CDR1 LNHDA and CDR2 SQIVND (reference sequence). V was pared by 5 bases and J by 0 bases, with 14 bases between. CDR3 loop: CASSPRDSSSYEQYF. The CDR3 region has the DNA TGTGCCAGTAGTCCACGGGACTCGTCCTCCTACGAGCAGTACTTC.

The genes are TRBV5-1 and TRBJ1-3; 7 bases match TRBD1. Germline CDR1 is SGHRS and CDR2 is YFSETQ. The trim removed 0 bases at V and 6 bases at J, leaving 3 bases unmatched. The CDR3 runs to 14 residues. CDR3 sequence reads: CASSLGQGANTIYF. The CDR3 bases are TGCGCCAGCAGCTTGGGACAGGGTGCAAACACCATATATTTT.

The rearrangement joins TRBV19 to TRBJ2-7; 9 bases map to TRBD2. Germline-derived CDR1 and CDR2 are LNHDA and SQIVND (reference sequence). V gave up 6 bases and J gave up 2 bases; unmatched junction bases: 11. CDR3 length equals 16 residues. CDR3: CASSARGASGAYEQYF. DNA for the CDR3: TGTGCCAGTAGCGCACGTGGGGCTAGCGGGGCCTACGAGCAGTACTTC.

This rearrangement joins TRBV7-6 to TRBJ1-2; D remains unclear. This CDR3 is built from 14 residues. V lost 4 bases and J lost 2, with 11 bases in between. Germline assignment: CDR1 SGHVS and CDR2 FNYEAQ. The CDR3 nucleotides read TGTGCCAGCAGCTCCGCGGCAGACAACTATGGCTACACCTTC. It yields the protein CASSSAADNYGYTF.

The V and J genes are TRBV7-6 and TRBJ2-7, with TRBD1 identical over 10 bases. Germline-derived CDR1 and CDR2 are SGHVS and FNYEAQ. The junction had 6 bases not matched to a gene; V was cut back by 5 bases and J by 5 bases. This CDR3 comprises 14 residues. CDR3 amino acids: CASSPRGTGDEQYF. The CDR3 region has the DNA TGTGCCAGCAGCCCCCGCGGGACAGGGGACGAGCAGTACTTC.

This clone appeared a few times. V and J are TRBV4-1 and TRBJ2-1; 7 bases line up with TRBD2. Trimming cost V 0 bases and J 7 bases; bases outside gene matches: 9. This CDR3 spans 16 amino acids. In germline, CDR1 is MGHRA, CDR2 YSYEKL. The CDR3 here is CASSQEAASGGNEQFF. CDR3 bases: TGCGCCAGCAGCCAAGAGGCGGCTAGCGGTGGGAATGAGCAGTTCTTC.

This clone was recorded once. The gene calls are TRBV30 and TRBJ2-3; D possibly corresponds to TRBD2 (6 bases). The germline CDR1 and CDR2 sequences are GTSNPN and SVGIG (reference sequence). V lost 1 base, J lost 1 base, and 18 bases lay in between. CDR3 length equals 17 residues. CDR3 DNA sequence: TGTGCCTGGAGTGGATTCCCCGGGACTCGAGGCACAGATACGCAGTATTTT. Protein sequence: CAWSGFPGTRGTDTQYF.

The chain links TRBV7-2 to TRBJ2-7; a weak D match, TRBD2 (5 bases). V lost 4 bases, J lost 1 base, and 20 bases lay in between. Germline lookup yields CDR1 SGHTA and CDR2 FQGNSA. CDR3 length: 17 residues. The chain's CDR3 is CASSSNPNGRDSYEQYF. CDR3 sequence (DNA): TGTGCCAGCAGCTCGAACCCCAACGGACGGGATTCCTACGAGCAGTACTTC.